Following are 29 T cell receptor beta chains from one sample sequenced in a study of patients and donors after allogeneic stem cell transplantation. TCRdb re-called the RT-PCR reads with MiXCR, one entry per CDR3 protein. In the table there are about 16,000 distinct CDR3 sequences, roughly 27% of which are singletons. The material sequenced was blood, either unsorted or a sorted T cell fraction (not recorded which). The receptors were sampled from a human donor who was either an allogeneic HSCT recipient or a stem cell or donor lymphocyte infusion donor (not recorded which). It is not recorded whose cells these are; they may come from a transplant donor.

CDR3 loop: CASSLPTGRQFF. CDR3 sequence (DNA): TGTGCCAGCAGCCTGCCGACAGGGAGGCAGTTCTTC. J is TRBJ2-1 and V is TRBV7-3, with 7 bases fitting TRBD1. V was clipped by 5 bases and J by 12 bases; unmatched bases: 7. CDR1 is SGHTA, CDR2 FQGTGA, per germline. This CDR3 comprises 12 residues.

This clonotype occurred many times. This rearrangement joins TRBV30 to TRBJ1-3; D call uncertain. Germline V lookup: CDR1 GTSNPN, CDR2 SVGIG (reference sequence). The V gene lost 4 bases and the J gene lost 3 bases, with 10 bases spanning the gap. This CDR3 has 13 residues. CDR3 loop: CAWTQLNGNTIYF. As DNA, the CDR3 is TGTGCCTGGACGCAGTTAAATGGAAACACCATATATTTT.

This CDR3 is CASSLFPPNTEAFF. DNA of the CDR3: TGTGCCAGCAGTCTCTTCCCCCCCAACACTGAAGCTTTCTTT. V and J are TRBV28 and TRBJ1-1; D gene unclear. The CDR3 length is 14 residues. With 5 bases removed from V and 2 bases from J, the gap between germline ends came to 12 bases. CDR1 MDHEN and CDR2 SYDVKM come from the germline V gene.

This clonotype was seen more than once but under ten times. This sequence joins TRBV20-1 and TRBJ1-5; tentatively, D is TRBD1 (5 bases). The germline V and J ends were trimmed by 2 bases and 2 bases, with 16 bases remaining between them. Per the germline V gene, CDR1 is DFQATT and CDR2 is SNEGSKA (reference sequence). CDR3 length: 16 amino acids. The CDR3 protein is CSARRWGSWGNQPQHF. DNA for the CDR3: TGCAGTGCTAGAAGGTGGGGGTCATGGGGCAATCAGCCCCAGCATTTT.

This clonotype was detected a few times. This chain joins TRBV20-1 and TRBJ2-7; D gene ambiguous. This CDR3 comprises 11 residues. Germline V CDR1 and CDR2: DFQATT, SNEGSKA (reference sequence). The V end was cut by 7 bases, the J end by 5 bases, with 12 bases between. CDR3 DNA sequence: TGCAGTGGCCTGAACTTGGACGAGCAGTACTTC. It codes for CSGLNLDEQYF.

The rearrangement links TRBV7-2 to TRBJ1-5; unclear D gene. Germline V gene data show CDR1 as SGHTA and CDR2 as FQGNSA. This CDR3 is 14 amino acids long. Trimming took 2 bases from V and 5 from J, leaving 10 bases between them. The CDR3 loop reads CASSLWLIDQPQHF. DNA of the CDR3: TGTGCCAGCAGCTTATGGCTGATCGATCAGCCCCAGCATTTT.

This clonotype has more than one count but fewer than ten. The chain uses TRBV9 and TRBJ1-3; tentative D call: TRBD1 (5 bases). Germline values: CDR1 SGDLS, CDR2 YYNGEE. This CDR3 has 16 amino acids. V lost 0 bases to trimming and J lost 0 bases, with 10 bases between them. The CDR3 is CASSVVGGFSGNTIYF. For the CDR3, the DNA is TGTGCCAGCAGCGTAGTCGGGGGATTCTCTGGAAACACCATATATTTT.

The chain has TRBV4-1 and TRBJ2-5, with TRBD1 identical over 7 bases. V gave up 2 bases and J gave up 2 bases; unmatched junction bases: 5. The germline CDR1 and CDR2 sequences are MGHRA and YSYEKL. The CDR3 extends over 15 amino acids. In DNA, the CDR3 is TGCGCCAGCAGCCAAAAACAGGGGCAACAAGAGACCCAGTACTTC. Amino acid sequence: CASSQKQGQQETQYF.

V usage is TRBV7-3 and J usage is TRBJ1-6; the D gene is possibly TRBD1 (5 bases). The CDR3 contains 15 residues. The V gene lost 1 base and the J gene lost 4 bases, with 8 bases spanning the gap. Germline V gives CDR1 SGHTA, CDR2 FQGTGA. The CDR3 spells CASSLSGTYNSPLHF. In DNA, the CDR3 is TGTGCCAGCAGCTTAAGCGGGACGTATAATTCACCCCTCCACTTT.

The rearrangement links TRBV4-3 to TRBJ2-2, with 7 bases lining up with TRBD1. CDR1 and CDR2 (germline): LGHNA, YSLEER. The junction had 7 bases not matched to a gene; V was cut back by 0 bases and J by 0 bases. The CDR3 is made up of 18 amino acids. CDR3 DNA sequence: TGCGCCAGCAGCCAAGAAGGTCCCCAGGGGGCGAACACCGGGGAGCTGTTTTTT. It yields the protein CASSQEGPQGANTGELFF.

This chain joins TRBV6-6 and TRBJ1-5; 9 bases are a match to TRBD1. Germline CDR1 MNHNY, CDR2 SVGAGI (reference sequence). V shed 6 bases, J shed 7 bases, and the junction held 4 bases outside the gene matches. The CDR3 sequence is 13 residues long. CDR3 protein: CASRRQGDQPQHF. In nucleotides, the CDR3 is TGTGCCAGCAGAAGACAGGGGGACCAGCCCCAGCATTTT.

The V and J genes are TRBV5-1 and TRBJ2-6; D possibly corresponds to TRBD1 (6 bases). The V gene's germline CDR1 is SGHRS and CDR2 YFSETQ. V lost 4 bases and J 4 bases, leaving 18 bases between the germline ends. The CDR3 is 17 amino acids. The CDR3 sequence: CASSPGQPPLGANVLTF. The CDR3 region has the DNA TGCGCCAGCAGCCCAGGACAGCCGCCTCTCGGGGCCAACGTCCTGACTTTC.

This clonotype was counted ten times or more. The chain carries TRBV15 and TRBJ1-3; D is ambiguous. V shed 5 bases and J shed 4 bases, with 15 bases lying between them. This CDR3 has 15 amino acids. Germline V lookup: CDR1 LNHNV, CDR2 YYDKDF (reference sequence). As DNA, the CDR3 is TGTGCCACCAGCGCGCTCAGGCTCCGGGGAAACACCATATATTTT. It specifies CATSALRLRGNTIYF.

This clonotype was counted a few times. The chain has TRBV28 and TRBJ1-2; TRBD1 is a possible D gene (5 bases). The germline V gene has CDR1 MDHEN and CDR2 SYDVKM. V lost 6 bases to trimming and J lost 5 bases, with 10 bases between them. The CDR3 runs 12 residues. The CDR3 is CASSHDSYGYTF. In DNA, the CDR3 is TGTGCCAGCAGCCATGACAGTTATGGCTACACCTTC.

The V and J genes are TRBV12-3 or TRBV12-4 and TRBJ1-1; 7 nucleotides align to TRBD1. V trimming: 6 bases; J trimming: 7 bases; junction bases outside the gene matches: 5. The CDR3 runs 12 residues. The CDR3 coding sequence is TGTGCCAGCAGCCGCAGGGGGAGTGAAGCTTTCTTT. Protein product: CASSRRGSEAFF.

This clonotype counts as medium-sized. The chain employs TRBV12-3 or TRBV12-4 and TRBJ1-6; D gene uncertain. The CDR3 covers 14 residues. Trimming removed 7 bases at V and 4 bases at J, with 11 bases between. The CDR3 DNA reads TGTGCCAGCACCAAACATGGGTATAATTCACCCCTCCACTTT. Its translation is CASTKHGYNSPLHF.

This clonotype came up a few times. The chain joins TRBV20-1 to TRBJ1-1; D uncertain. Trimming stripped 5 bases from V and 1 base from J, with 11 bases between. CDR3 length: 13 amino acids. CDR1 is DFQATT, CDR2 SNEGSKA, per germline (reference sequence). The CDR3 reads CSAEGWKNTEAFF. CDR3 DNA: TGCAGTGCTGAGGGCTGGAAGAACACTGAAGCTTTCTTT.

The chain combines TRBV9 with TRBJ2-3, with D unresolved. V was cut by 0 bases and J by 6 bases, with 8 bases left in between. The CDR3 spans 13 residues. Germline V gene data show CDR1 as SGDLS and CDR2 as YYNGEE. The CDR3 region has the DNA TGTGCCAGCAGCGTAGCGGTCGGGGATACGCAGTATTTT. Translated, it gives CASSVAVGDTQYF.

This clonotype was seen a handful of times. The chain combines TRBV7-9 with TRBJ1-4; no definite D call. The V gene lost 4 bases and the J gene lost 7 bases, with 16 bases spanning the gap. This CDR3 is 15 amino acids long. CDR1 is SEHNR and CDR2 is FQNEAQ in the germline V gene (reference sequence). CDR3: CASSSARERSEKLFF. CDR3 in DNA: TGTGCCAGCAGCTCAGCTCGGGAGCGGAGTGAAAAACTGTTTTTT.

This chain links TRBV4-2 with TRBJ2-7; D remains ambiguous. Trimming pared 1 base from V and 4 bases from J, leaving 11 bases between. CDR1 is LGHNA, CDR2 YNFKEQ, per germline. This CDR3 region has 14 residues. This CDR3 is CASSQAHQVYEQYF. The DNA for the CDR3 is TGTGCCAGCAGCCAAGCACATCAGGTGTACGAGCAGTACTTC.

This clonotype was counted at least ten times. This chain connects TRBV9 to TRBJ2-7; tentative D call: TRBD2 (6 bases). The CDR3 sequence is 15 residues long. V was trimmed by 0 bases and J by 4 bases, leaving 14 bases between them. Germline-derived CDR1 and CDR2 are SGDLS and YYNGEE. This CDR3 is CASSVEEGTSYEQYF. The CDR3 DNA is TGTGCCAGCAGCGTAGAGGAGGGGACGAGTTACGAGCAGTACTTC.

This clonotype was picked up many times. This chain links TRBV15 with TRBJ1-1; no clear D. This CDR3 has 14 amino acids. V lost 0 bases and J lost 4, with 9 bases in between. Germline V lookup: CDR1 LNHNV, CDR2 YYDKDF (reference sequence). CDR3 sequence: CATSRDQMGTEAFF. The CDR3 DNA reads as TGTGCCACCAGCAGAGACCAAATGGGCACTGAAGCTTTCTTT.

The chain combines TRBV7-9 with TRBJ2-1, with D perhaps assigned TRBD1 or TRBD2 (5 bases each). This CDR3 spans 13 amino acids. Trimming removed 3 bases at V and 10 bases at J, with 13 bases between. Germline CDR1 reads SEHNR; CDR2 reads FQNEAQ (reference sequence). The CDR3 nucleotides are TGTGCCAGCAGCTTTCGTGGCAGGGAGGAGCAGTTCTTC. Amino acid sequence: CASSFRGREEQFF.

Comments on this clonotype: Given the absence of the conserved phenylalanine or tryptophan at the CDR3 end, a read error is likely. This rearrangement joins TRBV9 to TRBJ2-3, with 7 bases identical to TRBD2. From germline, CDR1 is SGDLS and CDR2 YYNGEE. The CDR3 spans 14 residues. Trimming took 4 bases from V and 2 from J; bases not matched to a gene: 4. Written as DNA, the CDR3 is TGTGCCAGCAGCATACGGGGGGACACAGATACGCAGTATTTG. Translating gives CASSIRGDTDTQYL.

This clonotype was seen only a few times. The chain links TRBV5-5 to TRBJ1-4; D ambiguous. This CDR3 has 14 amino acids. The V gene's germline CDR1 is SGHKS and CDR2 YYEKEE (reference sequence). V was pared by 6 bases and J by 0 bases, with 9 bases between. CDR3: CASMLGATNEKLFF. DNA of the CDR3: TGTGCCAGCATGCTGGGAGCAACTAATGAAAAACTGTTTTTT.

This sequence joins TRBV10-3 and TRBJ2-7; 7 bases match TRBD1. After removal of 7 bases from V and 0 bases from J, the junction contained 9 bases not matched to a gene. This CDR3 has 15 amino acids. The germline V gene encodes CDR1 ENHRY and CDR2 SYGVKD. CDR3 in amino acids: CAITEGALTSYEQYF. As DNA, the CDR3 is TGTGCCATCACCGAGGGGGCCCTAACCTCCTACGAGCAGTACTTC.

This chain joins TRBV5-1 and TRBJ2-1, with 7 bases aligning to TRBD2. Trimming took 5 bases from V and 2 from J; bases not matched to a gene: 7. The germline V gene has CDR1 SGHRS and CDR2 YFSETQ. There are 15 residues in the CDR3. CDR3 sequence (DNA): TGCGCCAGCAGGCGGGGGACGGGCCCCTACAATGAGCAGTTCTTC. It specifies CASRRGTGPYNEQFF.

This clonotype has just a few counts. The chain is built from TRBV20-1 and TRBJ1-5, with D tentatively TRBD1 (6 bases). CDR1 is DFQATT, CDR2 SNEGSKA, per germline (reference sequence). The CDR3 extends over 15 amino acids. V lost 3 bases and J 1 base, leaving 13 bases between the germline ends. CDR3: CSASYPGASNQPQHF. For the CDR3, the DNA is TGCAGTGCTAGTTATCCGGGGGCAAGCAATCAGCCCCAGCATTTT.

The chain links TRBV6-5 to TRBJ1-6; D might be TRBD1 (5 bases). Germline V lookup: CDR1 MNHEY, CDR2 SVGAGI. Trimming stripped 0 bases from V and 7 bases from J, with 10 bases between. The CDR3 is 15 amino acids. Here the CDR3 DNA reads TGTGCCAGCAGTTACTCGGGGGGACTCAATTCACCCCTCCACTTT. Translation gives CASSYSGGLNSPLHF.